This T cell receptor (beta chain) appears in the sequencing data of a study of siplizumab effects on memory and regulatory T cells. By frequency in the sample, this clone is medium-sized. The antigen remains unidentified. V shed 2 bases, J shed 12 bases, and the junction held 9 bases outside the gene matches. The germline CDR1 and CDR2 sequences are SGHTA and FQGNSA. This CDR3 region has 14 residues. Cells from the mixed lymphocyte reaction were cocultured for six to seven days at 37°C. Profiled with immunoSEQ multiplex PCR; TCRdb holds only in-frame clones, not every one. The repertoire includes fewer than 20,000 clones, 40% to 55% of them detected once, and approximately 4.9% sits in the top ten.

The TCR comes from a human donor in good health; the cells came from an allogeneic mixed lymphocyte reaction. Sequenced input: CFSE-low (dividing) CD4+ T cells sorted from an allogeneic mixed lymphocyte reaction. The chain is built from TRBV7-2 and TRBJ2-7, with TRBD2 matching 11 bases. The CDR3 DNA reads TGTGCCAGCAGCTTAAAACTAGCGGGGGCCATTCGGTACTTC. Amino acid sequence: CASSLKLAGAIRYF. Complete variable domain (other parts from reference TRBV7-2 and TRBJ2-7): GAGVSQSPSNKVTEKGKDVELRCDPISGHTALYWYRQSLGQGLEFLIYFQGNSAPDKSGLPSDRFSAERTGGSVSTLTIQRTQQEDSAVYLCASSLKLAGAIRYFGPGTRLTVT.